The rows below give T cell receptor beta chains drawn from one sample of a study of tumour-infiltrating T cells in Burkitt lymphoma. The assay was immunoSEQ multiplex PCR, and TCRdb's table has in-frame clones only and misses some. The data hold around 2,400 clones, with around 90% observed a single time. The sample consisted of tumor tissue. These receptors came from a human donor with diffuse large B-cell lymphoma. Each CDR3 is given with its conserved first and last residue.

V	J	CDR3
TRBV19	TRBJ2-2	CASSPRQGVTGELFF
TRBV19	TRBJ2-7	CASSIDLETGKYEQYF
TRBV6-5	TRBJ1-6	CASSHRAYNSPLHF
TRBV11-3	TRBJ2-5	CASSFTSGQGGETQYF
TRBV11-3	TRBJ2-3	CASSLGLAGEEADTQYF
TRBV29-1	TRBJ2-7	CSVTVSSYEQYF
TRBV18	TRBJ1-4	CASSLSTGKVDEKLFF
TRBV29-1	TRBJ2-7	CSVGDISYEQYF
TRBV6-5	TRBJ2-7	CASSYSAPGYEQYF
TRBV18	TRBJ2-5	CASSQKGRAETQYF
TRBV2	TRBJ1-5	CASSKDSGGNQPQHF
TRBV5-1	TRBJ2-7	CASSLGFEPDEQYF
TRBV14	TRBJ2-5	CASSQGRGWGETQYF
TRBV2	TRBJ2-3	CASEPLSLFTDTQYF
TRBV5-1	TRBJ1-5	CASSPGEEGSQPQHF
TRBV5-8	TRBJ2-7	CASSPYEGEQYF
TRBV6-5	TRBJ1-5	CASSHSGFQGNQPQHF
TRBV6-1	TRBJ1-3	CASSHKFAGNTIYF
TRBV4-3	TRBJ2-7	CASSQAVGAGGAHEQYF
TRBV5-1	TRBJ2-3	CASSLEVSSSGDTQYF
TRBV28	TRBJ1-2	CASSLTGGGYTF
TRBV7-9	TRBJ2-7	CASSLALAAGHEQYF
TRBV9	TRBJ1-5	CASSVGGPNQPQHF
TRBV27	TRBJ1-1	CASSSQGVMNTEAFF
TRBV28	TRBJ1-4	CASRGSRVNEKLFF
TRBV28	TRBJ1-1	CASSWDPRGAVTEAFF
TRBV2	TRBJ2-1	CASFQREGPNEQFF
TRBV29-1	TRBJ2-7	CSVDAGGGYEQYF
TRBV6-5	TRBJ1-1	CASSYSQGVRAEAFF
TRBV14	TRBJ1-2	CASSQEARNDYGYTF
TRBV11-3	TRBJ2-3	CASSFGRGNLDTQYF
TRBV19	TRBJ2-1	CASRRRLAGAYNEQFF
TRBV25-1	TRBJ1-4	CASRQVNEKLFF
TRBV12-1	TRBJ2-7	CASTLVRGGYEQYF
TRBV10-2	TRBJ1-5	CASSLTDQPQHF
TRBV4-2	TRBJ2-1	CASSPWTAPRRSSYNEQFF
TRBV28	TRBJ1-4	CASSSGQDEKLFF
TRBV2	TRBJ2-1	CASTRDRVGRNEQFF
TRBV6-5	TRBJ1-1	CASSNRDRDTEAFF
TRBV28	TRBJ2-2	CASSGRSGRDNGELFF
TRBV9	TRBJ1-1	CASGKQGDTEAFF
TRBV15	TRBJ2-7	CATSRDRQGHYF
TRBV19	TRBJ1-5	CASTVGSRPQHF
TRBV19	TRBJ2-7	CASAQGYEQYF
TRBV19	TRBJ2-1	CASSMRSLDSEQFF
TRBV5-1	TRBJ2-7	CASSLGTGDNEQYF